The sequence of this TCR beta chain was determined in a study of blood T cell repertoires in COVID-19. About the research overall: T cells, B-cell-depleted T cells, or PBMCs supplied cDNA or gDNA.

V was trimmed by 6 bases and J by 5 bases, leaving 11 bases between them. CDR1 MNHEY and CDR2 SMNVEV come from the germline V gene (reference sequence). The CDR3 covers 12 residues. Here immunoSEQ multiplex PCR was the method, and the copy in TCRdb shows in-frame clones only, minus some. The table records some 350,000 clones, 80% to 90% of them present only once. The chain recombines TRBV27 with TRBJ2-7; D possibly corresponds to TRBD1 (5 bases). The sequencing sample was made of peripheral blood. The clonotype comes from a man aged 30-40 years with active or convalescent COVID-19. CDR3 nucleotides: TGTGCCAGCAGCCGTACCAGGGACGAGCAGTACTTC. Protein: CASSRTRDEQYF.